These 32 T cell receptor beta chains were sequenced from one sample in a study of T cells in Graves' hyperthyroidism and ophthalmopathy. Using RNA transcripts as the source, TCR beta CDR3 regions were amplified. TCR CDR3 regions were first amplified by RT-PCR with HTBI primers. MiXCR was run by TCRdb on the multiplex PCR reads, yielding one entry per CDR3 protein. The profile shows approximately 690,000 distinct CDR3 sequences, approximately 14% of them singletons. Input material: blood. All receptors derive from a woman aged 45-60 years with Graves' ophthalmopathy.

This clonotype was seen at least ten times. V usage is TRBV12-5 and J usage is TRBJ2-7, with 9 bases fitting TRBD1. In germline, CDR1 is LGHNT, CDR2 FRNRAP. With V trimmed by 1 base and J by 5 bases, 12 bases remained unmatched. The CDR3 loop spans 17 amino acids. The CDR3 reads CASGLATGTGHIDEQYF. CDR3 nucleotide sequence: TGTGCTAGTGGTTTGGCAACCGGGACAGGGCATATCGACGAGCAGTACTTC.

This clonotype appeared a few times. The V and J genes are TRBV19 and TRBJ1-4; 7 bases agree with TRBD1. CDR3 length: 16 residues. CDR1 and CDR2 from the germline V gene are LNHDA and SQIVND (reference sequence). The V and J ends lost 6 bases and 0 bases, in that order; junction bases with no gene match: 7. CDR3 sequence: CASRGQAAATNEKLFF. CDR3 coding DNA: TGTGCCAGTAGAGGACAGGCCGCCGCAACTAATGAAAAACTGTTTTTT.

The chain uses TRBV20-1 and TRBJ2-2; TRBD2 is a possible D gene (8 bases). The CDR3 extends over 17 amino acids. V was shortened by 0 bases and J by 0 bases, with 14 bases between the two germline ends. CDR1 is DFQATT and CDR2 is SNEGSKA in the germline V gene (reference sequence). CDR3 sequence (DNA): TGCAGTGCTAGAGAGGGTAGCGGGACAGCGAACACCGGGGAGCTGTTTTTT. Translated, it gives CSAREGSGTANTGELFF.

This clonotype appeared a few times. The chain recombines TRBV6-2 or TRBV6-3 with TRBJ1-5; no reliable D call. Germline V CDR1 and CDR2: MNHEY, SVGEGT. Between the trimmed V and J ends, which lost 3 bases and 6 bases, there was a span of 15 bases. The CDR3 contains 15 residues. The CDR3 loop is CASSYYEVSGQPQHF. CDR3 nucleotides: TGTGCCAGCAGTTATTACGAGGTGTCGGGTCAGCCCCAGCATTTT.

Many counts were recorded for this clonotype. This chain links TRBV2 with TRBJ2-4; TRBD2 agrees at 9 bases. Germline CDR1 is SNHLY and CDR2 is FYNNEI. J was trimmed by 3 bases and V by 10 bases; bases with no gene match: 7. The length of the CDR3 is 14 residues. CDR3 in DNA: TGTGCCATTAGCGGGAGTGATGTCAAAAACATTCAGTACTTC. It yields the protein CAISGSDVKNIQYF.

This clonotype was recorded a few times. This chain uses TRBV15 with TRBJ2-1; 16 bases match TRBD2. The germline CDR1 and CDR2 sequences are LNHNV and YYDKDF (reference sequence). The length of the CDR3 is 16 residues. V shed 8 bases, J shed 15 bases, and the junction held 16 bases outside the gene matches. Written as DNA, the CDR3 is TGTGCCACCTCGCGGGTAACCGGGACTAGCGGGAGGGCCGCGTTCTTC. It yields the protein CATSRVTGTSGRAAFF.

This clonotype was observed at least ten times. The chain employs TRBV11-2 and TRBJ2-3, with D perhaps matching TRBD2 (6 bases). The germline gives CDR1 SGHAT, CDR2 FQNNGV. V was clipped by 5 bases and J by 4 bases, with 13 bases between them. CDR3 size: 14 residues. CDR3 sequence (DNA): TGTGCCAGCAGCCCTCGGAGGGGTTCAGATACGCAGTATTTT. It yields the protein CASSPRRGSDTQYF. The entire variable domain, with the rest obtained from reference TRBV11-2 and TRBJ2-3, is as follows: EAGVAQSPRYKIIEKRQSVAFWCNPISGHATLYWYQQILGQGPKLLIQFQNNGVVDDSQLPKDRFSAERLKGVDSTLKIQPAKLEDSAVYLCASSPRRGSDTQYFGPGTRLTVL.

This clonotype was seen many times. This chain connects TRBV7-2 to TRBJ2-3; no reliable D call. The CDR3 runs 14 residues. V lost 3 bases and J 1 base, leaving 8 bases between the germline ends. Germline CDR1 SGHTA, CDR2 FQGNSA. As DNA, the CDR3 is TGTGCCAGCAGCTTTTATCGGGGCACAGATACGCAGTATTTT. This codes for CASSFYRGTDTQYF.

This clonotype was found many times. V is TRBV7-2 and J is TRBJ2-5, with a possible D match to TRBD2 (5 bases). Per germline, CDR1 SGHTA and CDR2 FQGNSA. The CDR3 is 15 amino acids. V was pared by 3 bases and J by 4 bases, with 15 bases between. CDR3 region: CASSFEGGETETQYF. The CDR3 DNA reads TGTGCCAGCAGCTTCGAGGGTGGAGAGACAGAGACCCAGTACTTC. Supplemented by reference TRBV7-2 and TRBJ2-5, the full variable domain reads GAGVSQSPSNKVTEKGKDVELRCDPISGHTALYWYRQSLGQGLEFLIYFQGNSAPDKSGLPSDRFSAERTGGSVSTLTIQRTQQEDSAVYLCASSFEGGETETQYFGPGTRLLVL.

In this sample, this clonotype turned up many times. This chain links TRBV5-1 with TRBJ1-1, with 9 nucleotides matching TRBD1. Germline V CDR1 and CDR2: SGHRS, YFSETQ. V trimming: 0 bases; J trimming: 7 bases; junction bases outside the gene matches: 1. This CDR3 has 13 residues. CDR3 bases: TGCGCCAGCAGCTTGGGGGGACAGGGTGAAGCTTTCTTT. Translating it yields CASSLGGQGEAFF.

This rearrangement joins TRBV6-2 or TRBV6-3 to TRBJ2-5, with a possible D match to TRBD1 (5 bases). CDR1 and CDR2 (germline): MNHEY, SVGEGT. There are 15 residues in the CDR3. V was trimmed by 2 bases and J by 5 bases, leaving 15 bases between them. DNA for the CDR3: TGTGCCAGCAGTTACGGAGTGGGGCCCCCGGAGACCCAGTACTTC. It translates to CASSYGVGPPETQYF.

In regard to this clonotype: A read error may explain this, as a much larger clone is one base away. The rearrangement uses TRBV5-1 and TRBJ2-2, with 10 nucleotides matching TRBD1. Germline V gives CDR1 SGHRS, CDR2 YFSETQ. After removal of 4 bases from V and 3 bases from J, the junction contained 3 bases not matched to a gene. CDR3 length equals 15 residues. CDR3 bases: TGCGCCAGCAGCGGGGACAGGGGAGACACCGGGGAGCTGTTTTTT. Its protein product is CASSGDRGDTGELFF. Full variable domain (missing parts from reference TRBV5-1 and TRBJ2-2): KAGVTQTPRYLIKTRGQQVTLSCSPISGHRSVSWYQQTPGQGLQFLFEYFSETQRNKGNFPGRFSGRQFSNSRSEMNVSTLELGDSALYLCASSGDRGDTGELFFGEGSRLTVL.

This clonotype has at least ten counts. V gene TRBV11-3 combines with J gene TRBJ1-1; 7 nucleotides align to TRBD1. After removal of 5 bases from V and 3 bases from J, the junction contained 9 bases not matched to a gene. CDR1 is SGHNT, CDR2 YENEEA, per germline. The CDR3 covers 15 residues. CDR3 amino acids: CASSGRQGRDTEAFF. The CDR3 region has the DNA TGTGCCAGCAGCGGTCGACAGGGTAGGGACACTGAAGCTTTCTTT.

This clonotype came up many times. The chain has TRBV7-9 and TRBJ2-4, with D uncertain. The CDR3 length is 15 residues. Germline V CDR1 and CDR2: SEHNR, FQNEAQ (reference sequence). Deletions cut 1 base from V and 6 bases from J, with 13 bases between. CDR3 region: CASSLGHQIGNIQYF. The CDR3 bases are TGTGCCAGCAGCTTAGGTCACCAGATAGGAAACATTCAGTACTTC.

Points on this clonotype: A much larger clone is a single base away; this may be a read error. The chain couples TRBV15 to TRBJ2-1; 7 bases agree with TRBD2. Germline lookup yields CDR1 LNHNV and CDR2 YYDKDF (reference sequence). The CDR3 has 16 residues. The CDR3 DNA follows: TGTGTCACCAGCAGAGAAGGCGGGAGCTCCTACAATGAGCAGTTCTTC. It codes for CVTSREGGSSYNEQFF.

This clonotype was seen at least ten times. J is TRBJ2-1 and V is TRBV5-1; D is uncertain. Germline V gene sequence: CDR1 SGHRS, CDR2 YFSETQ. Trimming took 4 bases from V and 0 from J, leaving 14 bases between them. The CDR3 is 16 amino acids. In nucleotides, the CDR3 is TGCGCCAGCAGCCCGCCTGGGTCAAGCTCCTACAATGAGCAGTTCTTC. Translated: CASSPPGSSSYNEQFF.

The sample holds many counts of this clonotype. The rearrangement uses TRBV3-1 and TRBJ2-7, with 7 bases identical to TRBD1. Germline CDR1 LGHDT, CDR2 YNNKEL (reference sequence). V was clipped by 4 bases and J by 0 bases; unmatched bases: 3. The CDR3 length is 14 residues. CDR3 DNA sequence: TGTGCCAGCAGCCGGGGACAGAGCTCCTACGAGCAGTACTTC. Its protein is CASSRGQSSYEQYF.

This clonotype has a count of ten or more. The V gene is TRBV15, the J gene TRBJ2-6, with D perhaps TRBD1 (6 bases). Germline values: CDR1 LNHNV, CDR2 YYDKDF (reference sequence). CDR3 length: 19 amino acids. V gave up 0 bases and J gave up 0 bases, with 15 bases separating them. CDR3 sequence: CATSRDYGTSYSGANVLTF. DNA of the CDR3: TGTGCCACCAGCAGAGATTATGGGACAAGCTACTCTGGGGCCAACGTCCTGACTTTC.

The sample holds a few counts of this clonotype. This chain connects TRBV18 to TRBJ2-3; tentative D call: TRBD2 (5 bases). The germline gives CDR1 KGHSH, CDR2 LQKENI. Trimming stripped 4 bases from V and 2 bases from J, with 10 bases between. The CDR3 consists of 14 residues. This CDR3 reads CASSRGRSTDTQYF. The DNA for the CDR3 is TGTGCCAGCTCACGAGGGCGATCCACAGATACGCAGTATTTT.

This clonotype came up many times. This chain connects TRBV27 to TRBJ1-5, with a possible D match to TRBD1 (6 bases). CDR3 length: 15 residues. CDR1 and CDR2 (germline): MNHEY, SMNVEV (reference sequence). The V end lost 2 bases, the J end lost 3 bases, and 11 bases lay between the germline ends. CDR3: CASSLITGLNQPQHF. In nucleotides, the CDR3 is TGTGCCAGCAGTTTAATAACAGGGCTCAATCAGCCCCAGCATTTT.

This clonotype was counted between two and nine times. This sequence joins TRBV29-1 and TRBJ2-2; D could derive from TRBD1 or TRBD2 (7 bases each). The CDR3 is 13 amino acids. Germline assignment: CDR1 SQVTM and CDR2 ANQGSEA. The V and J ends lost 4 bases and 8 bases respectively, with 14 bases between them. CDR3: CSVVAGGVGELFF. CDR3 DNA sequence: TGCAGCGTTGTGGCAGGGGGGGTTGGGGAGCTGTTTTTT.

The table lists this clonotype with many counts. The chain employs TRBV7-3 and TRBJ2-3, with D tentatively TRBD2 (5 bases). Germline CDR1 and CDR2: SGHTA and FQGTGA. Trimming stripped 2 bases from V and 6 bases from J, with 12 bases between. This CDR3 is built from 14 residues. For the CDR3, the DNA is TGTGCCAGCAGCTTATTGGGTAGAGGGGATACGCAGTATTTT. Translation: CASSLLGRGDTQYF.

About this clonotype itself: Mismatch with germline at one junction end may stem from a read error. This sequence joins TRBV5-1 and TRBJ2-2; TRBD1 aligns across 8 bases. CDR1 is SGHRS, CDR2 YFSETQ, per germline. The CDR3 extends over 15 amino acids. The CDR3 nucleotides read TGCGCCAGCAGCCATCGACAGGGGATATCCGGGGTGCTGTTTTTT. As protein: CASSHRQGISGVLFF.

In this sample, this clonotype turned up many times. A read error is likely, as this CDR3 ends without the conserved phenylalanine or tryptophan. The V call is TRBV18, the J call TRBJ1-1; the D is unclear. The length of the CDR3 is 14 residues. Deletions cut 5 bases from V and 0 bases from J, with 10 bases between. Germline V gene lookup returns CDR1 KGHSH and CDR2 LQKENI. CDR3 sequence (DNA): TGTGCCAGCTCAACGAGGGCGGTGAACACTGAAGCTTTCTTG. It specifies CASSTRAVNTEAFL.

This clonotype was found many times. The chain combines TRBV28 with TRBJ2-5; the match to TRBD2 covers 9 bases. Trimming took 6 bases from V and 5 from J; bases not matched to a gene: 10. The germline CDR1 and CDR2 sequences are MDHEN and SYDVKM. This CDR3 comprises 15 residues. Written as DNA, the CDR3 is TGTGCCAGCAGATTAGCGGGAGAGGGGCAGGAGACCCAGTACTTC. This encodes CASRLAGEGQETQYF.

This clonotype was recorded at least ten times. DNA for the CDR3: TGTGCCAGCAGCGAGGCCCCTGCGGGAGTGCACGGGGAGCTGTTTTTT. Translating it yields CASSEAPAGVHGELFF. The chain has TRBV7-2 and TRBJ2-2, with 7 bases matching TRBD2. The CDR3 runs 16 residues. CDR1 SGHTA and CDR2 FQGNSA come from the germline V gene. Trimming at V came to 5 bases and at J to 7 bases, leaving 13 bases not matched to a gene.

This sequence joins TRBV5-1 and TRBJ1-1; D perhaps matches TRBD1 (5 bases). The ends were cut back, 4 bases at V and 0 bases at J, with 13 bases in the middle. Germline V gene data show CDR1 as SGHRS and CDR2 as YFSETQ. The CDR3 contains 15 residues. The DNA of the CDR3 is TGCGCCAGCAGCAGGGACGTCGTCATGAACACTGAAGCTTTCTTT. Its protein product is CASSRDVVMNTEAFF.

The chain couples TRBV20-1 to TRBJ1-3, with 9 bases fitting TRBD1. The CDR3 is 19 amino acids. The germline V gene encodes CDR1 DFQATT and CDR2 SNEGSKA (reference sequence). The trim removed 6 bases at V and 0 bases at J, leaving 18 bases unmatched. As DNA, the CDR3 is TGCAGTGCAGGGGCCGGACCCGGGGACAGGGCCCTCTCTGGAAACACCATATATTTT. Its translation: CSAGAGPGDRALSGNTIYF.

The sample holds many counts of this clonotype. This chain connects TRBV18 to TRBJ1-6; tentatively, D is TRBD1 (5 bases). The V end was cut by 3 bases, the J end by 9 bases, with 12 bases between. The CDR3 has 14 amino acids. CDR1 is KGHSH and CDR2 is LQKENI in the germline V gene. The CDR3 spells CASSPERQGSPLHF. The CDR3 nucleotides are TGTGCCAGCTCACCTGAACGTCAGGGTTCACCCCTCCACTTT.

The V and J genes are TRBV7-3 and TRBJ2-5, with TRBD2 matching 13 bases. Germline V CDR1 and CDR2: SGHTA, FQGTGA. This CDR3 region has 16 residues. The trim removed 1 base at V and 5 bases at J, leaving 4 bases unmatched. The CDR3 spells CASSLRLAGGDETQYF. The CDR3 DNA sequence: TGTGCCAGCAGCTTAAGACTAGCGGGAGGTGACGAGACCCAGTACTTC.

This clonotype appeared a few times. This chain links TRBV7-9 with TRBJ2-1; 13 bases fit TRBD2. Per the germline V gene, CDR1 is SEHNR and CDR2 is FQNEAQ (reference sequence). V lost 1 base, J lost 8 bases, and 5 bases stayed unmatched. This CDR3 region has 16 residues. This chain's CDR3 is CASSLETSGRRYEQFF. DNA for the CDR3: TGTGCCAGCAGCTTAGAGACTAGCGGGAGGAGGTATGAGCAGTTCTTC.

This clonotype was seen only a few times. V is TRBV9 and J is TRBJ2-5, with 7 bases fitting TRBD2. Germline V lookup: CDR1 SGDLS, CDR2 YYNGEE. V dropped 3 bases and J dropped 4; count of bases not matched to a gene: 9. The CDR3 is made up of 15 amino acids. Here the CDR3 DNA reads TGTGCCAGCAGCGGAAGCGGGATGGTCCGAGAGACCCAGTACTTC. Translating gives CASSGSGMVRETQYF.